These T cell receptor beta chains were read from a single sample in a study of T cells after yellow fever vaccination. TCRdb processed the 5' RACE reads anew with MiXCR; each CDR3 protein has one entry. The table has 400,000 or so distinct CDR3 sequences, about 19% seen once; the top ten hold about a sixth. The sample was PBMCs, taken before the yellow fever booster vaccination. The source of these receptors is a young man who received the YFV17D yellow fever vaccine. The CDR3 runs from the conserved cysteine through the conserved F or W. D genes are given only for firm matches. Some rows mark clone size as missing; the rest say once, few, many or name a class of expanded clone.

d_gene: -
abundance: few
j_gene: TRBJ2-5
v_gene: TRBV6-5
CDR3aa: CASSDTGWGETQYF
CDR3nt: TGTGCCAGCAGTGACACAGGGTGGGGAGAGACCCAGTACTTC

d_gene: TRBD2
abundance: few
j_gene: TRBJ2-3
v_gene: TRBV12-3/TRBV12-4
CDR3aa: CASSSRAGDGTDTQYF
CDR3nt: TGTGCCAGCAGTTCCCGGGCGGGGGATGGCACAGATACGCAGTATTTT

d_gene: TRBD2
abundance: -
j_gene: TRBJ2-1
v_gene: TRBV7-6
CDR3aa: CASSLATSGGSEQFF
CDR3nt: TGTGCCAGCAGTTTAGCGACTAGCGGGGGAAGTGAGCAGTTCTTC

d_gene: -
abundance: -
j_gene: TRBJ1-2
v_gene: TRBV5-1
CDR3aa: CASSLYGDKLYGYTF
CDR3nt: TGCGCCAGCAGCTTGTATGGGGACAAACTCTATGGCTACACCTTC

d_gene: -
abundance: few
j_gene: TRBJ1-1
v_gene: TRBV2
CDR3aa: CATPGDTSGSLYMNTEAFF
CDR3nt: TGTGCCACCCCAGGGGACACCTCGGGATCACTCTATATGAACACTGAAGCTTTCTTT

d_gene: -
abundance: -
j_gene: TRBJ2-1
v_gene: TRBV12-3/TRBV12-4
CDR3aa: CASSRTREQFF
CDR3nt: TGTGCCAGCAGCCGCACCCGGGAGCAGTTCTTC

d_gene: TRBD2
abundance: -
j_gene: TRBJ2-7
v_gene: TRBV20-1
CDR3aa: CSASFPGLAGGYEQYF
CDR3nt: TGCAGTGCTAGTTTTCCGGGACTAGCGGGAGGCTACGAGCAGTACTTC

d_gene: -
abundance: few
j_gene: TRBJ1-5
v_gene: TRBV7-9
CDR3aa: CASNLGNQPQHF
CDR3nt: TGTGCCAGCAACCTCGGCAATCAGCCCCAGCATTTT

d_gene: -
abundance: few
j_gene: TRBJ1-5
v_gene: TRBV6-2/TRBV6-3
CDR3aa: CASSKGFADSSNQPQHF
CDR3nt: TGTGCCAGCAGTAAAGGTTTCGCCGACAGCTCTAATCAGCCCCAGCATTTT

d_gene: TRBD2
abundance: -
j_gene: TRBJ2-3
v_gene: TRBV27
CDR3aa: CASSFLAGDDTQYF
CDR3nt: TGTGCCAGCAGTTTTCTAGCGGGGGATGATACGCAGTATTTT

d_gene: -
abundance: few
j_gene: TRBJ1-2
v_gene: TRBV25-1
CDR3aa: CASREEWAYGYTF
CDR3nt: TGTGCCAGCCGGGAGGAATGGGCCTATGGCTACACCTTC

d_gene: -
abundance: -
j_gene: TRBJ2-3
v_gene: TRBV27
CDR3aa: CASSLRGFADGDTQYF
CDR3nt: TGTGCCAGCAGCCTAAGGGGGTTCGCGGATGGAGATACGCAGTATTTT

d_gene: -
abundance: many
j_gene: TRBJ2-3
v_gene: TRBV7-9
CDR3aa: CASSSQGGDTQYF
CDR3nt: TGTGCCAGCAGCTCTCAGGGGGGAGATACGCAGTATTTT

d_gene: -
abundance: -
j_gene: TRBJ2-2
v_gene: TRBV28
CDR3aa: CASSIRLDRTNTGELFF
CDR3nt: TGTGCCAGCAGCATACGTCTGGACAGAACGAACACCGGGGAGCTGTTTTTT